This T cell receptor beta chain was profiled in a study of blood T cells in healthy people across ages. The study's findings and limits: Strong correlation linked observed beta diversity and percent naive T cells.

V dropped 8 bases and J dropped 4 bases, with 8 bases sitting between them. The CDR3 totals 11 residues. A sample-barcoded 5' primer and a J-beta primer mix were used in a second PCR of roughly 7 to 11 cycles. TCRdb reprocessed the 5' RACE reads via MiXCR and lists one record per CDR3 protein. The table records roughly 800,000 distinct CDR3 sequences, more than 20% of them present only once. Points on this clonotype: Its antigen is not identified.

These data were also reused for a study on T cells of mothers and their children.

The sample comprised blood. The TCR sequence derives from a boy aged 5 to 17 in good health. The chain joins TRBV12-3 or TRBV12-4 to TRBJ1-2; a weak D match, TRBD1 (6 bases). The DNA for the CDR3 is TGTGCCAGCGGGGGCCTCTATGGCTACACCTTC. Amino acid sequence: CASGGLYGYTF.